The entry that follows covers one T cell receptor beta chain sequence. Its antigen is undetermined. The data originate from a study of T cell responses to AZD1222 COVID-19 vaccine. Trimming removed 4 bases from V and 6 bases from J, with 11 bases in between. This CDR3 comprises 12 residues. Germline-derived CDR1 and CDR2 are SGHRS and YFSETQ. Assay: immunoSEQ multiplex PCR; the TCRdb copy retains only in-frame clones and omits some. The sample lists about 140,000 clones; 90% to 95% were seen once. Study-wide findings and caveats: Regions 160-218 and 743-854 held dominance among vaccine-associated CD4 TCRs, which spanned spike. The study found Spike-specific TCR breadth and depth rose after two AZD1222 doses.

The TCR originated in an adult who had recovered from COVID-19. The rearrangement uses TRBV5-1 and TRBJ2-7, with a weak D call TRBD2 (6 bases). The sample here was peripheral blood, taken after recovery from COVID-19. The CDR3 is CASSPEGGEQYF. The CDR3 DNA reads as TGCGCCAGCAGCCCGGAGGGCGGCGAGCAGTACTTC. Based on the CDR3 plus reference TRBV5-1 and TRBJ2-7, the full variable domain is KAGVTQTPRYLIKTRGQQVTLSCSPISGHRSVSWYQQTPGQGLQFLFEYFSETQRNKGNFPGRFSGRQFSNSRSEMNVSTLELGDSALYLCASSPEGGEQYFGPGTRLTVT.